Following are 15 T cell receptor beta chains from one sample sequenced in a study of blood T cell repertoires in COVID-19. The table came from immunoSEQ multiplex PCR; TCRdb's copy has only in-frame clones and leaves some out. The sample shows roughly 200,000 clones, 84% of them seen only once. The sample consisted of peripheral blood. The receptors were sampled from a human donor in a cohort sampled during active COVID-19.

The CDR3 region has the DNA TGTGCCACCCAATTCGGGACTGGAAACACCATATATTTT. Its protein product is CATQFGTGNTIYF. The chain recombines TRBV15 with TRBJ1-3; D unresolved. V gave up 8 bases and J gave up 2 bases, with 10 bases separating them. The CDR3 sequence is 13 residues long. CDR1 and CDR2 from the germline V gene are LNHNV and YYDKDF (reference sequence).

This clone was observed once. The genes are TRBV7-2 and TRBJ1-1; 8 bases agree with TRBD1. The ends lost 9 bases at V and 5 bases at J; junction bases unmatched: 11. This CDR3 region has 14 residues. The germline V gene has CDR1 SGHTA and CDR2 FQGNSA. The CDR3, as DNA: TGTGCCAGTGAAGGACAGGGAGGTTTAACTGAAGCTTTCTTT. Translation gives CASEGQGGLTEAFF. The full variable domain, with the rest looked up from reference TRBV7-2 and TRBJ1-1, is GAGVSQSPSNKVTEKGKDVELRCDPISGHTALYWYRQSLGQGLEFLIYFQGNSAPDKSGLPSDRFSAERTGGSVSTLTIQRTQQEDSAVYLCASEGQGGLTEAFFGQGTRLTVV.

The chain has TRBV12-5 and TRBJ2-5; 10 bases match TRBD2. The ends lost 1 base at V and 5 bases at J; junction bases unmatched: 10. The germline V gene encodes CDR1 LGHNT and CDR2 FRNRAP. This CDR3 has 17 amino acids. In DNA form, the CDR3 reads TGTGCTAGTGGTTTGGGAAGACTAGCGGGCCTGGAGGAGACCCAGTACTTC. Translating gives CASGLGRLAGLEETQYF.

The V call is TRBV29-1, the J call TRBJ1-1; the D gene is possibly TRBD1 (5 bases). The ends were cut back, 7 bases at V and 1 base at J, with 7 bases in the middle. Germline values: CDR1 SQVTM, CDR2 ANQGSEA. The CDR3 spans 11 residues. The CDR3 region has the DNA TGCAGCGCCAGGGAGAACACTGAAGCTTTCTTT. Protein product: CSARENTEAFF.

The V and J genes are TRBV30 and TRBJ1-1, with D possibly TRBD1 on 5 matching bases. Trimming took off 4 bases at V and 5 bases at J, with 14 bases between the two ends. This CDR3 contains 13 residues. In germline, CDR1 is GTSNPN, CDR2 SVGIG (reference sequence). The CDR3: CAWIGDAGTEAFF. CDR3 DNA sequence: TGTGCCTGGATTGGGGACGCGGGGACTGAAGCTTTCTTT. The whole variable domain, remainder taken from reference TRBV30 and TRBJ1-1, is SQTIHQWPATLVQPVGSPLSLECTVEGTSNPNLYWYRQAAGRGLQLLFYSVGIGQISSEVPQNLSASRPQDRQFILSSKKLLLSDSGFYLCAWIGDAGTEAFFGQGTRLTVV.

CDR3 nucleotide sequence: TGCAGTGCTAGTCCCGGGACAGTGAACACTGAAGCTTTCTTT. Protein product: CSASPGTVNTEAFF. The chain is built from TRBV20-1 and TRBJ1-1; 7 nucleotides match TRBD1. V was pared by 3 bases and J by 0 bases, with 4 bases of the junction left unmatched. CDR1 is DFQATT and CDR2 is SNEGSKA in the germline V gene (reference sequence). The CDR3 contains 14 residues.

The J gene is TRBJ2-3, the V gene TRBV19; 8 bases match TRBD1. V shed 5 bases, J shed 2 bases, and the junction held 15 bases outside the gene matches. This CDR3 comprises 18 residues. CDR1 is LNHDA and CDR2 is SQIVND in the germline V gene (reference sequence). CDR3 amino acids: CASSLRTFGQGITDTQYF. The DNA of the CDR3 is TGTGCCAGTAGTCTACGAACCTTTGGACAGGGAATCACAGATACGCAGTATTTT.

This chain connects TRBV28 to TRBJ1-2, with 8 bases aligning to TRBD1. This CDR3 region has 15 residues. CDR1 MDHEN and CDR2 SYDVKM come from the germline V gene. J gave up 4 bases and V 5 bases, and 9 bases lay outside the gene matches. The CDR3 reads CASSTGTGILYGYTF. As DNA, the CDR3 is TGTGCCAGCAGTACCGGGACAGGTATTCTCTATGGCTACACCTTC.

This clone was counted once. The rearrangement uses TRBV3-1 (or the pseudogene TRBV3-2) and TRBJ1-1; D gene uncertain. The germline CDR1 and CDR2 sequences are LGHDT and YNNKEL (reference sequence). The CDR3 is 13 residues long. With 4 bases removed from V and 7 bases from J, the gap between germline ends came to 13 bases. This CDR3 is CASSRTDKLEAFF. CDR3 DNA: TGTGCCAGCAGCCGAACCGACAAACTTGAAGCTTTCTTT.

The chain joins TRBV10-3 to TRBJ1-2, with D maybe TRBD1 (6 bases). This CDR3 contains 13 residues. Trimming shortened V by 2 bases and J by 7 bases, and 11 bases separated the two germline ends. The germline V gene encodes CDR1 ENHRY and CDR2 SYGVKD. CDR3 DNA: TGTGCCATCAGTGAGGGACAGAGTCTTGGCTACACCTTC. This encodes CAISEGQSLGYTF.

The rearrangement links TRBV7-8 to TRBJ2-5, with 15 bases that match TRBD2. Germline V gives CDR1 SGHVS, CDR2 FQNEAQ. This CDR3 region has 16 residues. J gave up 6 bases and V 5 bases, and 7 bases lay outside the gene matches. CDR3 nucleotides: TGTGCCAGCAGCCCTCCCGGGACTAGCGGGAGGAAGACCCAGTACTTC. It translates to CASSPPGTSGRKTQYF.

The chain has TRBV6-6 and TRBJ2-7; 7 bases are a match to TRBD1. With V trimmed by 5 bases and J by 2 bases, 6 bases remained unmatched. The CDR3 totals 14 residues. The germline V gene encodes CDR1 MNHNY and CDR2 SVGAGI (reference sequence). CDR3 region: CASSTVGTAYEQYF. The CDR3 coding sequence is TGTGCCAGCAGTACCGTCGGGACAGCCTACGAGCAGTACTTC.

This chain connects TRBV6-5 to TRBJ2-3; D possibly corresponds to TRBD2 (5 bases). The CDR3 loop spans 15 amino acids. Germline assignment: CDR1 MNHEY and CDR2 SVGAGI. Trimming removed 9 bases from V and 2 bases from J, with 18 bases in between. The CDR3 bases are TGTGCCAGTCGGCGGGCAGGAACCCACACAGATACGCAGTATTTT. Translation: CASRRAGTHTDTQYF.

This clone was recorded only once. The rearrangement uses TRBV28 and TRBJ1-1; 8 bases agree with TRBD1. Germline V gives CDR1 MDHEN, CDR2 SYDVKM. There are 15 residues in the CDR3. V was pared by 4 bases and J by 1 base, with 5 bases of the junction left unmatched. For the CDR3, the DNA is TGTGCCAGCAGTTGGGGGACAGGATCGAACACTGAAGCTTTCTTT. Amino acids: CASSWGTGSNTEAFF.

As regards this clone: This specimen includes other DNA sequences encoding the same CDR3. The genes are TRBV7-9 and TRBJ2-2; 9 bases match TRBD1. V lost 4 bases and J lost 7; bases outside the gene matches: 7. The CDR3 spans 15 residues. Germline V gene data show CDR1 as SEHNR and CDR2 as FQNEAQ (reference sequence). DNA of the CDR3: TGTGCCAGCAGCTCCGGGACAGGGAGGAACGGGGAGCTGTTTTTT. As protein: CASSSGTGRNGELFF.